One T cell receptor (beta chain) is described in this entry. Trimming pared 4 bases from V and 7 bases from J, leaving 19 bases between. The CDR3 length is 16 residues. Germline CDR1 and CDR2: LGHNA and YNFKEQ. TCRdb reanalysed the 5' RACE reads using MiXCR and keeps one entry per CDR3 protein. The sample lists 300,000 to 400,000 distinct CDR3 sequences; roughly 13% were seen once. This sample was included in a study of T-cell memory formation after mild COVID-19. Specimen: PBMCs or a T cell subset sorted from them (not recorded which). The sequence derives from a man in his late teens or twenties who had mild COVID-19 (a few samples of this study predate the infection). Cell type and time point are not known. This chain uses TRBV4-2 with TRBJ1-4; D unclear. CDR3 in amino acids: CASSRYQTQWIEKLFF. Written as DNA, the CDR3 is TGTGCCAGCAGCCGATATCAGACCCAATGGATTGAAAAACTGTTTTTT.